This T cell receptor (beta chain) emerged from a study of shared clonotypes between healthy human individuals. CDR1 and CDR2 from the germline V gene are SGHDT and YYEEEE. Trimming removed 0 bases from V and 5 bases from J, with 8 bases in between. There are 14 residues in the CDR3. Here immunoSEQ multiplex PCR was the method, and the copy in TCRdb shows in-frame clones only, minus some. The table lists around 2.1 million clones, around 95% of them singletons. Partitioning of CD4+ cells yielded a CD45RA+ naive subset and a CD45RA-negative memory subset. The source is a man younger than 30 in good health. This chain connects TRBV5-6 to TRBJ1-4, with D tentatively TRBD1 (5 bases). The sample comprised naive CD4+ T cells sorted from blood. As to subset: CD45RA+ positively selected. The DNA for the CDR3 is TGTGCCAGCAGCTTGGTAGGGGCCAATGAAAAACTGTTTTTT. Translation: CASSLVGANEKLFF.